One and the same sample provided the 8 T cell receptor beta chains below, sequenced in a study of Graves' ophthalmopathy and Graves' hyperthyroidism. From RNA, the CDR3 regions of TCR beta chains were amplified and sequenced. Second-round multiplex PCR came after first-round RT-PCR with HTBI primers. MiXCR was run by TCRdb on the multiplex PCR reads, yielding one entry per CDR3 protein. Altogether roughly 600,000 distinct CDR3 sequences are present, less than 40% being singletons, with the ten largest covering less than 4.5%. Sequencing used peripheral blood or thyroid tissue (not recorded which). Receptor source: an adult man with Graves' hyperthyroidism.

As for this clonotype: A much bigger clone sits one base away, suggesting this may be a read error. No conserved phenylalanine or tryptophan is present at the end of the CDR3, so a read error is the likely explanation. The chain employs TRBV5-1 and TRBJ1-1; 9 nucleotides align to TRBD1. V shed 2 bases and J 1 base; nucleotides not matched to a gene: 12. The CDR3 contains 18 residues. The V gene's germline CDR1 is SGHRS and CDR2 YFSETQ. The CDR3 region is CASSLTPRDRAGNTEAFY. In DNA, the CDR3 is TGCGCCAGCAGCTTAACCCCCCGGGACAGGGCGGGGAACACTGAAGCTTTCTAT.

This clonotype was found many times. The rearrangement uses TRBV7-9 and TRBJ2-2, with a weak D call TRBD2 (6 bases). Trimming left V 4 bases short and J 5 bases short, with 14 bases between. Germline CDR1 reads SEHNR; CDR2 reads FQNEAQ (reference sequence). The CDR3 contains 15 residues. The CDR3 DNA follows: TGTGCCAGCAGCTCCCGACTAGAGGGGACCGGGGAGCTGTTTTTT. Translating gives CASSSRLEGTGELFF.

CDR3 DNA sequence: TGTGCCAGCTCACCAATCCGTCCCCAAGAGACCCAGTACTTC. Its protein is CASSPIRPQETQYF. The V call is TRBV18, the J call TRBJ2-5; no reliable D call. Trimming removed 2 bases at V and 1 base at J, with 8 bases between. The CDR3 runs 14 residues. CDR1 and CDR2 from the germline V gene are KGHSH and LQKENI. The full variable domain, completed using reference TRBV18 and TRBJ2-5, is NAGVMQNPRHLVRRRGQEARLRCSPMKGHSHVYWYRQLPEEGLKFMVYLQKENIIDESGMPKERFSAEFPKEGPSILRIQQVVRGDSAAYFCASSPIRPQETQYFGPGTRLLVL.

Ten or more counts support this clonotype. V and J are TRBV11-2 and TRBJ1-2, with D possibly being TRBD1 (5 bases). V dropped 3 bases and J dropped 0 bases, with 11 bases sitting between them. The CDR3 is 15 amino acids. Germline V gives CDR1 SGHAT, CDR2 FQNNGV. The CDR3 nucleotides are TGTGCCAGCAGCTTTGGTGACAGTCCTAACTATGGCTACACCTTC. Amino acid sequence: CASSFGDSPNYGYTF.

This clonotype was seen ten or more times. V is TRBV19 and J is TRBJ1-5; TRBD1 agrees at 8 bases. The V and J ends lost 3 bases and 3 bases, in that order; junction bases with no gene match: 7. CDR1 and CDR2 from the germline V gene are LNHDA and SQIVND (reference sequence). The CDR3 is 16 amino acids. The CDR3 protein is CASSIGTGGNNQPQHF. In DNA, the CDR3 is TGTGCCAGTAGTATCGGAACAGGGGGTAACAATCAGCCCCAGCATTTT.

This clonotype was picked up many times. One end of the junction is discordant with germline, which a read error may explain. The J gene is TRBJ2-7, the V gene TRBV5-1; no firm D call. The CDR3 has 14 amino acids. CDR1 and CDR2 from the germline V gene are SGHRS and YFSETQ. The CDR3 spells CASSLVGLSYEQYF. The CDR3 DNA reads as TGTGCCAGCAGCTTAGTCGGGTTATCCTACGAGCAGTACTTC.

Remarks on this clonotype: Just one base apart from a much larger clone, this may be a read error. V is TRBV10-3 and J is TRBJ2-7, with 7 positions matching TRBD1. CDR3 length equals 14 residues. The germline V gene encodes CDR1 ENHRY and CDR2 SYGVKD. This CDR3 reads CVSRRAGTAYEQYF. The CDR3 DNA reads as TGTGTCAGCAGACGTGCCGGGACAGCCTACGAGCAGTACTTC.

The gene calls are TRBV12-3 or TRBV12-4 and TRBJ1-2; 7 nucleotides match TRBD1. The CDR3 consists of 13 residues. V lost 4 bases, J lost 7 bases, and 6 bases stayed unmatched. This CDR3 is CASSYRTGPGYTF. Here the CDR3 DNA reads TGTGCCAGCAGTTACCGGACAGGTCCTGGCTACACCTTC.